Here is one T cell receptor (beta chain) with its context. Only in-frame clones appear in the TCRdb table, and some are missing; sequencing was by immunoSEQ multiplex PCR. The table has 270,000 or so clones, approximately 90% seen once. This sample is drawn from a study of blood T cell repertoires in COVID-19. As for the study in general: Acute-phase and convalescent COVID-19 samples originated in the United States, Italy and Spain. The cDNA or gDNA used as material had been derived from T cells, B-cell-depleted T cells, or PBMCs.

Study members were between about 18 and 100 years old and lived in some 26 US regions. Germline CDR1 MDHEN, CDR2 SYDVKM. The CDR3 runs to 12 residues. V was pared by 8 bases and J by 3 bases, with 8 bases between. Sequences were obtained from PBMCs or T cells enriched from blood (not recorded which). The chain couples TRBV28 to TRBJ1-3; D remains unclear. The TCR comes from a middle-aged woman with acute COVID-19. CDR3 amino acids: CASSKRGNTIYF. DNA of the CDR3: TGTGCCAGCTCCAAGCGTGGAAACACCATATATTTT.